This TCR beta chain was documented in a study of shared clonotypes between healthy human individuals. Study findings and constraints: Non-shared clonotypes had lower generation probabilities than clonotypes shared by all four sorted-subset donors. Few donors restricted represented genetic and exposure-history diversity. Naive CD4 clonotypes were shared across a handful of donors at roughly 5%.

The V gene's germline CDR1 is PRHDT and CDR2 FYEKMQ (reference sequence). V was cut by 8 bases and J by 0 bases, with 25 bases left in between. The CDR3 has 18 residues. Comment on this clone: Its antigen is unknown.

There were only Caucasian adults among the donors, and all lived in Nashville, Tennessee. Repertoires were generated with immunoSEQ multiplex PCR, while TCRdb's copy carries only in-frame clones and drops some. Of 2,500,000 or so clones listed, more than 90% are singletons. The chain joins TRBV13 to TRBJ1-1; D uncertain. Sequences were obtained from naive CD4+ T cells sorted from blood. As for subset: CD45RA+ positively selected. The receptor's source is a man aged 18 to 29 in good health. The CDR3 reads CASLKSRKLGSMNTEAFF. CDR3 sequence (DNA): TGTGCCAGCCTGAAGTCGCGGAAGCTGGGGAGTATGAACACTGAAGCTTTCTTT.